This T cell receptor beta chain was identified during a study of blood T cell repertoires in COVID-19. On the study more broadly: T cells, B-cell-depleted T cells, or PBMCs provided the cDNA or gDNA that served as material.

V gave up 4 bases and J gave up 7 bases, with 8 bases separating them. This CDR3 comprises 12 residues. Source study methods: From reference gene primer amplification, estimates of nucleated cell counts were derived. The data were produced by immunoSEQ multiplex PCR, yet TCRdb's version contains in-frame clones alone and is incomplete. That table is the source of V, J and clone size, and D and trimming were worked out from the DNA. The sample has roughly 200,000 clones, 82% seen once. Seattle's cohort entered during active infection and was followed longitudinally. The genes are TRBV12-3 or TRBV12-4 and TRBJ1-5, with D uncertain. The sample taken for sequencing was peripheral blood. This TCR was recovered from an elderly woman with COVID-19, enrolled during active disease. The CDR3 spells CASSYGEQPQHF. The CDR3 nucleotides read TGTGCCAGCAGTTACGGGGAACAGCCCCAGCATTTT.